Sequencing of this TCR beta chain was carried out in a study of cytomegalovirus exposure and HLA in healthy donors. Study as a whole: The roughly 130 validation repertoires, a later analysis reported, used the same platform as the roughly 700 repertoires from the first cohort.

Sequencing used immunoSEQ multiplex PCR; TCRdb keeps in-frame clones, though not all of them. This table has fewer than 200,000 clones, about nine tenths appearing once. Germline loops: CDR1 SGHVS, CDR2 FNYEAQ. There are 12 residues in the CDR3. The V end was cut by 5 bases, the J end by 6 bases, with 11 bases between. Specimen: PBMCs. The genes are TRBV7-6 and TRBJ2-7; the D gene could be TRBD1 or TRBD2 (5 bases each). This sequence was found in a man younger than 45 in good health and CMV-seropositive. CDR3 residues: CASSVGPLEQYF. Written as DNA, the CDR3 is TGTGCCAGCAGCGTGGGACCGCTCGAGCAGTACTTC. The full variable domain, with the rest looked up from reference TRBV7-6 and TRBJ2-7, is GAGVSQSPRYKVTKRGQDVALRCDPISGHVSLYWYRQALGQGPEFLTYFNYEAQQDKSGLPNDRFSAERPEGSISTLTIQRTEQRDSAMYRCASSVGPLEQYFGPGTRLTVT.